This T cell receptor beta chain was sequenced during a study of T-cell memory formation after mild COVID-19. Study background: Across donors, TCR clusters were largely donor specific.

TCRdb re-called the 5' RACE reads with MiXCR, one entry per CDR3 protein. Of about 190,000 distinct CDR3 sequences in the sample, about a fifth are singletons; the top ten hold roughly 24%. Study results and limitations: For second-wave clones that peaked at day 37, SARS-CoV-2 specificity went unverified.

Remarks on this clonotype: The target antigen is unknown.

The source of this sequence is an adult woman who had mild COVID-19 (a few samples of this study predate the infection). Cell type and time point are not known. Input material: PBMCs or a T cell subset sorted from them (not recorded which).

Written as DNA, the CDR3 is TGTGCCAGCAGCTTAGCAGGACAGGGTTTTTACGAGCAGTACTTC. It encodes CASSLAGQGFYEQYF. The rearrangement uses TRBV7-9 and TRBJ2-7; TRBD1 matches 8 bases. There are 15 residues in the CDR3. CDR1 SEHNR and CDR2 FQNEAQ come from the germline V gene (reference sequence). V gave up 0 bases and J gave up 4 bases; unmatched junction bases: 5. Full variable domain (missing parts from reference TRBV7-9 and TRBJ2-7): DTGVSQNPRHKITKRGQNVTFRCDPISEHNRLYWYRQTLGQGPEFLTYFQNEAQLEKSRLLSDRFSAERPKGSFSTLEIQRTEQGDSAMYLCASSLAGQGFYEQYFGPGTRLTVT.